A single sample is the source of the 21 T cell receptor beta chains below, sequenced in a study of neurological immune-mediated disorders. TCRdb reanalysed the 5' RACE reads using MiXCR and keeps one entry per CDR3 protein. Of 100,000 to 150,000 distinct CDR3 sequences in the sample, about 3.4% were seen once. Sequencing was done on a sample of PBMCs. The receptors stem from a woman between 25 and 40 years old with multiple sclerosis.

This clonotype was observed at least ten times. The chain has TRBV7-2 and TRBJ2-1; 10 bases are a match to TRBD2. Trimming removed 3 bases from V and 6 bases from J; junction bases left unmatched: 5. The CDR3 has 15 residues. The germline CDR1 and CDR2 sequences are SGHTA and FQGNSA. The CDR3 DNA reads as TGTGCCAGCAGCTTCCAAGCGGGGGGGACCAATGAGCAGTTCTTC. It translates to CASSFQAGGTNEQFF.

This clonotype was found many times. This chain uses TRBV5-6 with TRBJ2-3, with 9 bases lining up with TRBD2. This CDR3 spans 16 amino acids. The J segment lost 4 bases and the V segment lost 1 base, leaving 7 bases of the junction unmatched. Looked up from germline, CDR1 is SGHDT and CDR2 is YYEEEE. The CDR3 region is CASSLTSGQLADTQYF. The CDR3 nucleotides are TGTGCCAGCAGCTTGACTAGCGGGCAGCTTGCAGATACGCAGTATTTT.

This clonotype was seen at least ten times. This sequence joins TRBV7-2 and TRBJ2-7, with a weak D call TRBD1 (5 bases). CDR1 is SGHTA, CDR2 FQGNSA, per germline. This CDR3 spans 14 amino acids. V gave up 1 base and J gave up 1 base, with 8 bases separating them. The CDR3 bases are TGTGCCAGCAGCTTAGTTGGGGCGTCCTACGAGCAGTACTTC. Its translation is CASSLVGASYEQYF.

This clonotype has a count of ten or more. The chain combines TRBV30 with TRBJ2-1; D remains ambiguous. The CDR3 has 11 amino acids. Trimming took off 0 bases at V and 8 bases at J, with 5 bases between the two ends. The germline V gene encodes CDR1 GTSNPN and CDR2 SVGIG (reference sequence). This chain's CDR3 is CAWSVSHEQFF. The CDR3 DNA sequence: TGTGCCTGGAGTGTATCCCATGAGCAGTTCTTC.

The table lists this clonotype with a few counts. This chain links TRBV9 with TRBJ2-2, with a possible D match to TRBD1 (5 bases). Trimming pared 2 bases from V and 7 bases from J, leaving 9 bases between. This CDR3 has 13 residues. In germline, CDR1 is SGDLS, CDR2 YYNGEE. The CDR3 spells CASSVDNRGELFF. The DNA for the CDR3 is TGTGCCAGCAGCGTGGACAATCGCGGGGAGCTGTTTTTT.

This clonotype was detected only a few times. The chain is built from TRBV5-1 and TRBJ2-7; 9 bases agree with TRBD1. This CDR3 spans 15 amino acids. V lost 4 bases and J lost 4; bases outside the gene matches: 9. Germline CDR1 SGHRS, CDR2 YFSETQ. The CDR3 spells CASSPGQGGGYEQYF. CDR3 DNA: TGCGCCAGCAGCCCGGGACAGGGTGGTGGTTACGAGCAGTACTTC.

Ten or more counts support this clonotype. The chain recombines TRBV20-1 with TRBJ2-7; 8 bases are shared with TRBD1. Germline V gene lookup returns CDR1 DFQATT and CDR2 SNEGSKA (reference sequence). After removal of 2 bases from V and 2 bases from J, the junction contained 5 bases not matched to a gene. CDR3 length: 14 amino acids. The CDR3 sequence is CSARNQDRAYEQYF. CDR3 DNA sequence: TGCAGTGCTAGAAACCAGGACAGGGCCTACGAGCAGTACTTC.

This clonotype showed up many times. The rearrangement joins TRBV27 to TRBJ1-2; no definite D call. The CDR3 covers 13 residues. V lost 9 bases, J lost 2 bases, and 13 bases lay in between. Germline V lookup: CDR1 MNHEY, CDR2 SMNVEV (reference sequence). CDR3 sequence reads: CASMDYSNYGYTF. CDR3 DNA sequence: TGTGCCAGTATGGACTACAGCAACTATGGCTACACCTTC.

This clonotype was seen at least ten times. The V gene is TRBV20-1, the J gene TRBJ1-2; 8 positions match TRBD1. There are 14 residues in the CDR3. After removal of 5 bases from V and 8 bases from J, the junction contained 13 bases not matched to a gene. The germline V gene encodes CDR1 DFQATT and CDR2 SNEGSKA (reference sequence). CDR3 in amino acids: CSAARTGHPQGYTF. CDR3 sequence (DNA): TGCAGTGCTGCCCGGACAGGGCACCCGCAAGGCTACACCTTC.

This clonotype appeared many times. This chain links TRBV20-1 with TRBJ1-6; weak D call: TRBD1 (5 bases). Trimming removed 4 bases from V and 3 bases from J, with 13 bases in between. The CDR3 runs to 15 residues. In germline, CDR1 is DFQATT, CDR2 SNEGSKA (reference sequence). For the CDR3, the DNA is TGCAGTGCTATTACGGGGGATGGCTATAATTCACCCCTCCACTTT. The encoded protein is CSAITGDGYNSPLHF.

This clonotype has ten or more counts. The V and J genes are TRBV20-1 and TRBJ2-7; 10 nucleotides align to TRBD1. There are 14 residues in the CDR3. Germline CDR1 is DFQATT and CDR2 is SNEGSKA (reference sequence). V lost 4 bases to trimming and J lost 4 bases; unmatched junction nucleotides: 7. In nucleotides, the CDR3 is TGCAGTGCTAAAAGAGACAGGGGGCGGTACGAGCAGTACTTC. Its protein is CSAKRDRGRYEQYF.

This clonotype has a count of ten or more. This chain joins TRBV6-5 and TRBJ1-2; 7 nucleotides line up with TRBD1. The length of the CDR3 is 16 residues. Germline V lookup: CDR1 MNHEY, CDR2 SVGAGI. Trimming removed 2 bases from V and 4 bases from J; junction bases left unmatched: 10. CDR3 in amino acids: CASSYNFEGGPYGYTF. For the CDR3, the DNA is TGTGCCAGCAGTTACAACTTTGAAGGGGGCCCCTATGGCTACACCTTC.

As regards this clonotype: A much larger clone lies one base from this, so it may be a read error. The chain has TRBV18 and TRBJ2-7; 7 bases map to TRBD1. Looked up from germline, CDR1 is KGHSH and CDR2 is LQKENI. V was pared by 5 bases and J by 3 bases, with 7 bases of the junction left unmatched. This CDR3 spans 14 amino acids. In nucleotides, the CDR3 is TGTGCCAGCTCATGGCAAACAGGGGTCTACGAGCAGTACTTC. Encoded protein: CASSWQTGVYEQYF.

The chain recombines TRBV20-1 with TRBJ1-1; D uncertain. Germline V gene data show CDR1 as DFQATT and CDR2 as SNEGSKA (reference sequence). The CDR3 runs 13 residues. Trimming removed 3 bases at V and 0 bases at J, with 8 bases between. DNA for the CDR3: TGCAGTGCTAGTGCGGTAATGAACACTGAAGCTTTCTTT. Its translation: CSASAVMNTEAFF.

At least ten counts were recorded for this clonotype. This chain links TRBV25-1 with TRBJ2-1; D is unclear. The CDR3 spans 11 residues. The V and J ends lost 1 base and 10 bases respectively, with 5 bases between them. The germline V gene encodes CDR1 MGHDK and CDR2 SYGVNS. CDR3 sequence: CASSEFQEQFF. The CDR3 DNA is TGTGCCAGCAGTGAATTCCAGGAGCAGTTCTTC.

This clonotype was recorded at least ten times. This chain links TRBV12-3 or TRBV12-4 with TRBJ2-7; D is possibly TRBD1 (6 bases). V was pared by 0 bases and J by 4 bases, with 13 bases between. This CDR3 has 15 amino acids. The CDR3 coding sequence is TGTGCCAGCAGTTTAGCGTTTGCAGGGGTGTACGAGCAGTACTTC. This gives the protein CASSLAFAGVYEQYF.

This chain joins TRBV19 and TRBJ2-7, with TRBD1 identical over 8 bases. V dropped 0 bases and J dropped 3; count of bases not matched to a gene: 7. Germline values: CDR1 LNHDA, CDR2 SQIVND (reference sequence). CDR3 length: 16 amino acids. The CDR3 region has the DNA TGTGCCAGTAGTATAGACCATGGGGACAGGATCTACGAGCAGTACTTC. Protein: CASSIDHGDRIYEQYF.

In its sample, this clonotype was seen many times. The chain combines TRBV6-5 with TRBJ2-3, with D uncertain. There are 13 residues in the CDR3. V was shortened by 0 bases and J by 7 bases, with 8 bases between the two germline ends. Germline loops: CDR1 MNHEY, CDR2 SVGAGI. The CDR3: CASSYSPWNTQYF. CDR3 sequence (DNA): TGTGCCAGCAGTTACTCCCCCTGGAATACGCAGTATTTT.

The table lists this clonotype with many counts. The V call is TRBV7-2, the J call TRBJ2-1; TRBD2 matches 8 bases. The V gene's germline CDR1 is SGHTA and CDR2 FQGNSA. This CDR3 contains 13 residues. With V trimmed by 5 bases and J by 9 bases, 6 bases remained unmatched. CDR3 in amino acids: CASSPRTSSEQFF. The CDR3, as DNA: TGTGCCAGCAGCCCTCGGACTAGCAGTGAGCAGTTCTTC.

This clonotype was seen many times. The chain uses TRBV12-3 or TRBV12-4 and TRBJ1-1, with D tentatively TRBD1 (6 bases). The CDR3 consists of 16 residues. The V end was cut by 5 bases, the J end by 0 bases, with 16 bases between. The CDR3, as DNA: TGTGCCAGCAGTCCAAGGACAGCCCTCATGAACACTGAAGCTTTCTTT. Translating gives CASSPRTALMNTEAFF.

At least ten counts were recorded for this clonotype. The CDR3 bases are TGCAGTGCTAGGGGAGGTGGCTTCCGAGACGAGCAGTACTTC. It codes for CSARGGGFRDEQYF. The chain links TRBV20-1 to TRBJ2-7, with a weak D call TRBD2 (6 bases). The CDR3 spans 14 residues. V lost 3 bases to trimming and J lost 5 bases, with 17 bases between them. CDR1 is DFQATT, CDR2 SNEGSKA, per germline (reference sequence).